This paragraph reports one T cell receptor beta chain. Original methodology: Reference gene primer amplification gave estimated nucleated cell counts. TCRdb's copy holds only in-frame clones and misses some; the assay was immunoSEQ multiplex PCR. V and J calls and clone size are those listed in that table; D and trimming were worked out from the DNA. The table shows 25,000 to 30,000 clones, with 89% occurring only once. The sample is drawn from a study of blood T cell repertoires in COVID-19. On the study more broadly: Samples of COVID-19 (acute and convalescent) were obtained from the United States, Italy and Spain. T cells, B-cell-depleted T cells, or PBMCs provided the cDNA or gDNA that served as material.

CDR3 length: 15 residues. Germline V gene lookup returns CDR1 SGHNT and CDR2 YENEEA. Unmatched junction bases numbered 6, after V lost 6 bases and J lost 5 bases. The receptor's source is a human donor with acute or convalescent COVID-19. The donor label of this sample is uncertain. The chain has TRBV11-3 and TRBJ2-2, with 10 positions matching TRBD2. Sequencing input: peripheral blood. CDR3 protein: CASRSLAGQTGELFF. DNA of the CDR3: TGTGCCAGCAGATCACTAGCGGGGCAGACCGGGGAGCTGTTTTTT.